This T cell receptor (beta chain) was profiled in a study of cytomegalovirus exposure and HLA in healthy donors. V was pared by 4 bases and J by 4 bases, with 6 bases of the junction left unmatched. There are 14 residues in the CDR3. CDR1 and CDR2 from the germline V gene are SGHRS and YFSETQ. In the PCR, 60 Vbeta and 13 Jbeta primers were used. The assay was immunoSEQ multiplex PCR, and TCRdb's table has in-frame clones only and misses some. The sample includes over 50,000 clones. The chain couples TRBV5-1 to TRBJ1-1; 8 bases align to TRBD1. Source material: PBMCs. This TCR was sampled from a man aged 45-65 years in good health and CMV-seropositive. The CDR3 sequence: CASSTDRGGTEAFF. DNA for the CDR3: TGCGCCAGCAGCACCGACAGGGGAGGCACTGAAGCTTTCTTT.